This TCR beta chain comes out of a study of regulatory dendritic cells for organ transplantation (dated by TCRdb to 2016 to 2017). With respect to the entire study: Sorted naive and memory CD4+ and CD8+ T cells had their TCRbeta repertoires sequenced both before and after allostimulation with either regulatory or mature dendritic cells.

CDR1 and CDR2 are read off the germline V gene as WSHSY and SAAADI. Spanning cysteine to phenylalanine, the CDR3 consists of 15 amino acids. Only the CDR3 DNA stays, 45 bases, in frame from base 1. V lost 2 bases and J lost 2 bases, and the count of bases not matched to a germline gene is 3. Beyond this particular receptor, the publication reports: Expansion of memory CD8+ clones was induced by allostimulation in both subjects, but more limited expansion appeared to be induced by regulatory dendritic cells than by mature dendritic cells. Only a couple of subjects were sequenced, and the authors noted considerable between-individual heterogeneity in the alloreactive memory CD8+ T cell pool. Highly diverse repertoires were observed in naive CD4+ and CD8+ T cells, whereas lower diversity was observed in memory cells, and the most oligoclonal repertoires were found in memory CD8+ cells. Among the resting subsets, the most alloreactive TCR clonotypes were found in memory CD8+ T cells.

Notes on this clone: The antigen this receptor binds is unknown. The input lacks base qualities; no much larger clone sits a single base away.

FACS was used to sort CD4+ or CD8+ cells into naive T cells (CD45RA+) and memory T cells (CD45RO+). The T cells used for TCR sequencing were obtained from a couple of healthy control subjects. Unstimulated sorted T cell subsets were used as baseline controls for the mixed lymphocyte reactions. Genomic DNA was extracted with the Qiagen DNeasy Blood & Tissue Kit. Multiplexed two-step PCR with Vbeta-specific forward primers and Jbeta-specific reverse primers was used to amplify TCRbeta CDR3 regions. TCRbeta libraries were sequenced on an Illumina instrument through the immunoSEQ service. For the original study's pipeline: IMGT annotation was used to assign V, D and J genes, and synthetic CDR3 analogues were used to correct the counts for multiplex PCR bias. In the immunoSEQ Analyzer, repertoire clonality was calculated as one minus normalized Shannon entropy. Whether a clone counted as expanded was decided by Fisher's exact test with Benjamini-Hochberg false discovery rate control and a two-tailed cutoff of P<0.01. This immuneACCESS table, as held by TCRdb, lists in-frame sequences with V and J called but not all clones. Of the missing ones, under half trace to an unresolved V gene in checked studies; the others have no known cause. V and J calls and clone size are as listed in that table; D and trimming were resolved from the DNA. This sample is represented by about 28,000 clones; 82% of them were singletons. The top ten hold around 0.38% of the sample.

This clonotype originated in a human donor in good health. The chain couples TRBV10-2 to TRBJ2-1, with 7 middle bases fitting TRBD2. Sequencing was carried out using naive CD8+ T cells from blood. The meaning of the sample's cell subset or site label: CD45RA+ naive T cells. The CDR3 is CASSERAGAYNEQFF. The nucleotide sequence is given as TGCGCCAGCAGTGAGCGGGCGGGGGCCTACAATGAGCAGTTCTTC.